This T cell receptor (beta chain) was identified during a study of T cell responses to AZD1222 COVID-19 vaccine (dated by TCRdb to about 2021). Study-level background: AZD1222 recipients given second doses at about 4 weeks or at about 12 weeks were pooled, since spike-specific TCR depth and breadth were not found to differ between the two schedules. TCR sequencing was performed for roughly 250 trial participants, of whom about 200 were given two doses of AZD1222 and 26 were given two doses of MenACWY control vaccine. Trial participants were enrolled into age subgroups of 18-55, 56-69 and 70-plus years, which contained roughly 150, 30 and 60 TCR-sequenced participants, respectively. The study at large found these results: Participants were mostly white British, with more females than males. The authors suggested clonal diversity may have been underestimated. Only six or seven AZD1222 recipients were SARS-CoV-2 seropositive at baseline, limiting conclusions about previously exposed vaccinees. The whole spike protein was spanned by vaccine-associated CD4 TCRs, and dominant responses were seen in regions 160-218 and 743-854. Because no day 14 peak-response samples were available, repertoires were characterized only after the peak T cell response. In the small 56-69-year group, the increase in depth fell short of significance, most likely because of low power. Reportedly, close to half of the unique spike-specific TCRs recognized epitopes lying outside the regions that are mutated in the B.1.351 and B.1.1.7 variants. A significant rise in spike-specific TCR breadth and depth was observed after two AZD1222 doses relative to day 0 and relative to MenACWY recipients.

Points on this clone: Which antigen it targets is not known. Qualities for individual bases were not recorded, and no much larger clone is one base off.

The time point label on this specimen signifies: baseline before first vaccination. Samples from vaccinated people were obtained from the UK trials COV001 and COV002, which included a single-blind randomized controlled phase 2/3 trial of AZD1222 (ChAdOx1 nCoV-19) in healthy adults. For TCRbeta chain sequencing, PBMC samples were collected from trial participants at day 0 and at day 28 after the second dose. The CDR3 regions of human TCRbeta chains were subjected to immunosequencing. Processing in the source paper ran as follows. TCRs in the repertoires were matched against a reference library of SARS-CoV-2-specific TCRs that had been generated with the MIRA antigen-specificity platform. Breadth was defined as the fraction of unique TCRs that were SARS-CoV-2-associated. Depth was defined as the fraction of total T cells that were SARS-CoV-2-associated. Using the MIRA data, each spike-specific TCR was mapped to the spike region that the TCR reacts to and placed in a CD4 or CD8 class. Log10-transformed breadth and depth values were compared by one-way ANOVA with Sidak's multiple comparisons tests. Entries here come from immuneACCESS through TCRdb and include only in-frame sequences with V and J called. Some clones fail to appear in such tables; in the studies checked, an unresolved V gene covers under half of the shortfall, and the cause of the remainder is unknown. V, J and clone size reflect that table, while D and trimming were determined from the DNA. The sample profile shows about 180,000 clones; around 88% of them were found once. The ten biggest clones cover approximately 8% of the sample.

Relative to germline, V is missing 3 bases and J is missing 0 bases, with 5 bases of the junction outside any gene match. The germline V gene (reference sequence) provides CDR1 LGHDT and CDR2 YNNKEL. The CDR3, cysteine through phenylalanine, is 16 amino acids long. Left in the record is the CDR3 DNA by itself, 48 bases read in frame from the first base. Specimen: peripheral blood, collected on day 0 of AZD1222 vaccination. This clonotype originated in an adult in good health. This sequence uses TRBV3-1 (or the pseudogene TRBV3-2) and TRBJ2-1, and TRBD1 matches 7 of the central bases. For the CDR3, the sequence is CASSQLGQSSYNEQFF. The DNA sequence follows: TGTGCCAGCAGCCAGCTGGGACAGAGCTCCTACAATGAGCAGTTCTTC.